This passage covers 5 T cell receptor beta chains from one sample sequenced in a study of technical replicates of blood from a few donors. Repertoires were generated with immunoSEQ multiplex PCR, while TCRdb's copy carries only in-frame clones and drops some. The sample includes about 100,000 clones, around 95% of them seen just once. Sample: T cells isolated from PBMCs. All receptors come from a human donor in good health.

J is TRBJ2-4 and V is TRBV7-3; the match to TRBD2 covers 9 bases. The trim removed 2 bases at V and 5 bases at J, leaving 7 bases unmatched. The CDR3 covers 16 residues. Germline CDR1 is SGHTA and CDR2 is FQGTGA. The CDR3 region is CASSLSSSGAQNIQYF. In DNA form, the CDR3 reads TGTGCCAGCAGCTTATCCTCTAGCGGGGCCCAAAACATTCAGTACTTC.

The rearrangement uses TRBV4-1 and TRBJ1-2; TRBD1 is a possible D gene (6 bases). This CDR3 spans 13 amino acids. Germline values: CDR1 MGHRA, CDR2 YSYEKL. With 5 bases removed from V and 2 bases from J, the gap between germline ends came to 9 bases. Here the CDR3 reads CASSSDRNYGYTF. In DNA form, the CDR3 reads TGCGCCAGCAGCTCGGACAGAAACTATGGCTACACCTTC.

The chain couples TRBV27 to TRBJ1-5; D is uncertain. Germline V CDR1 and CDR2: MNHEY, SMNVEV (reference sequence). The CDR3 loop spans 14 amino acids. The V end lost 6 bases, the J end lost 4 bases, and 13 bases lay between the germline ends. CDR3 in amino acids: CASRRRAGNQPQHF. For the CDR3, the DNA is TGTGCCAGCAGGAGGAGGGCTGGAAATCAGCCCCAGCATTTT.

The gene calls are TRBV7-8 and TRBJ2-5, with a tentative D call TRBD2 (6 bases). Germline V lookup: CDR1 SGHVS, CDR2 FQNEAQ. The CDR3 spans 16 residues. V shed 1 base and J shed 5 bases, with 17 bases lying between them. CDR3 DNA sequence: TGTGCCAGCAGCTTAGATCGACTAGTCGTTGGTGAGACCCAGTACTTC. It is translated as CASSLDRLVVGETQYF.

The rearrangement uses TRBV27 and TRBJ1-5; a weak D match, TRBD1 (6 bases). The CDR3 extends over 14 amino acids. Germline lookup yields CDR1 MNHEY and CDR2 SMNVEV (reference sequence). Trimming pared 2 bases from V and 5 bases from J, leaving 10 bases between. This chain's CDR3 is CASSLGGAYQPQHF. In DNA form, the CDR3 reads TGTGCCAGCAGTTTAGGGGGGGCCTATCAGCCCCAGCATTTT.